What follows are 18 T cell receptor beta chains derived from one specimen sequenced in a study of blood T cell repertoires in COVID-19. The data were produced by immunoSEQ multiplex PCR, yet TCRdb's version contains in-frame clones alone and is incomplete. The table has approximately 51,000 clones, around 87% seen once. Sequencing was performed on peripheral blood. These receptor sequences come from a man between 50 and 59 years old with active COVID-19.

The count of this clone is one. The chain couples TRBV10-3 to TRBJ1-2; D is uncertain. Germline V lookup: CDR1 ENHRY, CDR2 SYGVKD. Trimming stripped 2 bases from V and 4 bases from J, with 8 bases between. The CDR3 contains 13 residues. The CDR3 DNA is TGTGCCATCAGTGAGGGGAGACTCTATGGCTACACCTTC. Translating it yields CAISEGRLYGYTF.

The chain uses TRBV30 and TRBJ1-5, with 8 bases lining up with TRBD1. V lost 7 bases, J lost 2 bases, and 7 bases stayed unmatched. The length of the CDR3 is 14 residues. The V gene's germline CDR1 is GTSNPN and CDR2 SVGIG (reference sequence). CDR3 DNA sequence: TGTGCCTACAGGACAGGGAGAGGCAATCAGCCCCAGCATTTT. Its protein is CAYRTGRGNQPQHF.

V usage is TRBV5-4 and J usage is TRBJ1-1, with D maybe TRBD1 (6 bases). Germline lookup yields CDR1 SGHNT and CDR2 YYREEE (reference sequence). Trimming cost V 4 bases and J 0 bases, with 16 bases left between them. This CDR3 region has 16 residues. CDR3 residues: CASSLGQTLMNTEAFF. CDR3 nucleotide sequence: TGTGCCAGCAGCCTAGGACAGACACTTATGAACACTGAAGCTTTCTTT.

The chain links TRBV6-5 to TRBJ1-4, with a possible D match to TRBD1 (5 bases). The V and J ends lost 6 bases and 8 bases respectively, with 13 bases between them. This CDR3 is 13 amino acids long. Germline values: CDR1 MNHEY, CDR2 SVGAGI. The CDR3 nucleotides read TGTGCCAGCAGGCAAAGGAGGGGCGAAAAACTGTTTTTT. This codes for CASRQRRGEKLFF.

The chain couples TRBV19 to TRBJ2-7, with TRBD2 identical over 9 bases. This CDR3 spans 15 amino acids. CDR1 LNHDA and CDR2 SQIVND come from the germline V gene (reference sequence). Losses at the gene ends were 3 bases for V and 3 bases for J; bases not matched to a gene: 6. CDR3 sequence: CASSMAGTSLYEQYF. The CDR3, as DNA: TGTGCCAGTAGTATGGCCGGGACTAGCCTCTACGAGCAGTACTTC.

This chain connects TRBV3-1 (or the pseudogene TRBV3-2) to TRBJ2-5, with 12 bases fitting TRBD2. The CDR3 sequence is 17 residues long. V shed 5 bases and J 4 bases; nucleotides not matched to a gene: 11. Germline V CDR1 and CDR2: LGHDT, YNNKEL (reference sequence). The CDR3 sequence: CASSSHRPGLAGETQYF. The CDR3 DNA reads TGTGCCAGCAGCTCCCACCGGCCGGGACTAGCGGGAGAGACCCAGTACTTC.

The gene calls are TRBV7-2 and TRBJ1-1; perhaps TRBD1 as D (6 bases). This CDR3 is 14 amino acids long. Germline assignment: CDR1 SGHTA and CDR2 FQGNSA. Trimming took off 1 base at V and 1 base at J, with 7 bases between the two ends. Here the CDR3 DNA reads TGTGCCAGCAGCTTAGAAGGGGGGAACACTGAAGCTTTCTTT. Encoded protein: CASSLEGGNTEAFF.

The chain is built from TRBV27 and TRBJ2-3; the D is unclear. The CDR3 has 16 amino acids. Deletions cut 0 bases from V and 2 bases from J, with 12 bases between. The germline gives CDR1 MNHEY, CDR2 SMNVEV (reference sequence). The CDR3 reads CASSLSFTTSTDTQYF. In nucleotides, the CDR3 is TGTGCCAGCAGTTTATCCTTTACTACCTCCACAGATACGCAGTATTTT.

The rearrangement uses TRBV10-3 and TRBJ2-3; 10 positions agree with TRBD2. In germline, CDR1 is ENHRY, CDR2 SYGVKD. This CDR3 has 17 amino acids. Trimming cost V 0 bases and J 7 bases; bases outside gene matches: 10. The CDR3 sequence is CAISESGSSGRANTQYF. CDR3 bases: TGTGCCATCAGTGAGTCGGGATCGAGCGGGAGGGCTAATACGCAGTATTTT.

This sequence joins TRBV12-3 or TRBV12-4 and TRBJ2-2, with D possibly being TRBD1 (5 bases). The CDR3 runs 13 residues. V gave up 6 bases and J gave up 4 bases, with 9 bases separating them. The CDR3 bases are TGTGCCAGCAGAACGACAGTCACCGGGGAGCTGTTTTTT. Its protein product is CASRTTVTGELFF.

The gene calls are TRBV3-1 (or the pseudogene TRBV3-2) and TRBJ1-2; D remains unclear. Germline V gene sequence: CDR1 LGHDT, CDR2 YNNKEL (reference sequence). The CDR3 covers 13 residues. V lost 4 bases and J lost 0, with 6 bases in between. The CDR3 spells CASSPPANYGYTF. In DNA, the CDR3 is TGTGCCAGCAGCCCCCCAGCTAACTATGGCTACACCTTC.

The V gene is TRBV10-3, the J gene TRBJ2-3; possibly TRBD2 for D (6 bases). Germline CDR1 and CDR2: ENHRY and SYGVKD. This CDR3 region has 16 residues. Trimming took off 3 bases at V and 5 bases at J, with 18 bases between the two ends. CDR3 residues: CAISEGGLGREDTQYF. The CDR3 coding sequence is TGTGCCATCAGTGAAGGCGGACTCGGGCGGGAAGATACGCAGTATTTT.

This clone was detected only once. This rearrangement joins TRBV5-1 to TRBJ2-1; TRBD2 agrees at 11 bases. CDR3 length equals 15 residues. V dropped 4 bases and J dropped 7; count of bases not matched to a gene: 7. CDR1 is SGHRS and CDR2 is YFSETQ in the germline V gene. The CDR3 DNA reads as TGCGCCAGCAGCACGGGACTAGCGGCACTTAATGAGCAGTTCTTC. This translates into CASSTGLAALNEQFF.

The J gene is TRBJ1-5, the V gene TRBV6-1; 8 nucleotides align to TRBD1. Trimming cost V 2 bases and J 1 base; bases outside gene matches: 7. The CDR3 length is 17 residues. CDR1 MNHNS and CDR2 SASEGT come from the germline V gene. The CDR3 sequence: CASSEMTGAMSNQPQHF. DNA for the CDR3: TGTGCCAGCAGTGAAATGACAGGGGCTATGAGCAATCAGCCCCAGCATTTT.

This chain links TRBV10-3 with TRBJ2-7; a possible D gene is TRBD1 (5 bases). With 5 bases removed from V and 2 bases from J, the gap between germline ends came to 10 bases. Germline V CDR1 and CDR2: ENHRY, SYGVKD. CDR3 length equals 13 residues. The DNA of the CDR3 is TGTGCCATCAGTATGGGGCAGCCCTACGAGCAGTACTTC. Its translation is CAISMGQPYEQYF.

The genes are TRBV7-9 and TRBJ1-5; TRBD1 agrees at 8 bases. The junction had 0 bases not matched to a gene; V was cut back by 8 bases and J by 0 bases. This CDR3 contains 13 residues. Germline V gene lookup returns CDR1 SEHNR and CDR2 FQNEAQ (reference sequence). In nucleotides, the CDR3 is TGTGCCAGCCAGGGGGCTAGCAATCAGCCCCAGCATTTT. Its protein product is CASQGASNQPQHF.

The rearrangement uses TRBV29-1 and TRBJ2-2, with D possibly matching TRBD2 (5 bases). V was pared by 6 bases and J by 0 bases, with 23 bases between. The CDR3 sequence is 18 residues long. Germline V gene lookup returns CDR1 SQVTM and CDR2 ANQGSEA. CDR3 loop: CSVSTGMTSPANTGELFF. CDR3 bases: TGCAGCGTCTCTACCGGGATGACGTCCCCCGCGAACACCGGGGAGCTGTTTTTT.

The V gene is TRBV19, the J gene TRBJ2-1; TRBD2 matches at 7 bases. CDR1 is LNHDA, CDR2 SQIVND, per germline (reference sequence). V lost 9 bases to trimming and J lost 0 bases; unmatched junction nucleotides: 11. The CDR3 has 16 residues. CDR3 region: CASPGREGGSYNEQFF. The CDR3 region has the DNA TGTGCCAGCCCAGGGAGGGAGGGCGGCTCCTACAATGAGCAGTTCTTC.